This note documents a single T cell receptor beta chain sequence. These data belong to a study of blood T cell repertoires in COVID-19. Study context: The study drew acute and convalescent COVID-19 samples from the United States, Italy and Spain. T cells, B-cell-depleted T cells, or PBMCs provided the cDNA or gDNA that served as material.

Using immunoSEQ multiplex PCR, the repertoire was profiled, and TCRdb retains in-frame clones only, with some absent. The sample yields 100,000 or so clones, 84% seen once. The germline V gene encodes CDR1 SGHVS and CDR2 FNYEAQ. V lost 10 bases to trimming and J lost 4 bases, with 14 bases between them. This CDR3 is 13 amino acids long. The sequence was collected from a man aged 70-80 years with active or convalescent COVID-19. Material: peripheral blood. The chain has TRBV7-6 and TRBJ1-3; D is ambiguous. The CDR3: CAITAEGGNTIYF. DNA of the CDR3: TGTGCCATCACAGCAGAGGGAGGAAACACCATATATTTT. Drawing the rest from reference TRBV7-6 and TRBJ1-3, the complete variable domain is GAGVSQSPRYKVTKRGQDVALRCDPISGHVSLYWYRQALGQGPEFLTYFNYEAQQDKSGLPNDRFSAERPEGSISTLTIQRTEQRDSAMYRCAITAEGGNTIYFGEGSWLTVV.